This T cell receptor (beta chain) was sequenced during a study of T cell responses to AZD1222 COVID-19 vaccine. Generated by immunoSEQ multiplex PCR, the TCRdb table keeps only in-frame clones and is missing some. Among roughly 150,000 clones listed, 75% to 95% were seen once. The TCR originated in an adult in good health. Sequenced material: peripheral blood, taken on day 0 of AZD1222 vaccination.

The CDR3 DNA sequence: TGTGCCAGCAGTGCCGCCCGGGACTACAATAACTATGGCTACACCTTC. Protein product: CASSAARDYNNYGYTF. The gene calls are TRBV27 and TRBJ1-2; possibly TRBD1 for D (5 bases). V dropped 5 bases and J dropped 1 base, with 17 bases sitting between them. Germline V gene lookup returns CDR1 MNHEY and CDR2 SMNVEV (reference sequence). This CDR3 has 16 residues.